The present entry profiles one TCR beta chain with its context. The missing CDR3 end, 3 residues past where the read stops, is filled in from the germline J gene. Germline CDR1 reads SGHDT; CDR2 reads YYEEEE. This CDR3 region has 15 residues. The V and J ends lost 2 bases and 1 base, in that order; junction bases with no gene match: 1. The entry originates in a study of T cells in women clearing cervical HPV infection. The repertoire was sequenced with immunoSEQ multiplex PCR; TCRdb's copy has only in-frame clones and lacks some. The table lists some 46,000 clones. The specimen was blood buffy coat. The chain links TRBV5-6 to TRBJ1-5; 9 bases map to TRBD1. The sequence derives from a woman aged 18-70 years with a cervical HPV16 infection that either progressed to CIN3+ or cleared (not recorded which). The covered CDR3 bases are TGTGCCAGCAGCTTAGGGACAGGGAGCAATCAGCCC. Its translation is CASSLGTGSNQP. The complete CDR3 sequence is CASSLGTGSNQPQHF.